This passage covers 25 T cell receptor beta chains from one sample sequenced in a study of T cell repertoires in cytomegalovirus infection. TCRdb reanalysed the reads using MiXCR and keeps one entry per CDR3 protein. The sample shows around 630,000 distinct CDR3 sequences, about 24% of them seen only once. Sequencing input: CD8+ T cells from PBMCs. These receptors all come from a human donor in good health (CMV status not recorded). Some clones in this sample may be carry-over from other donors' samples.

This chain connects TRBV27 to TRBJ2-5; D perhaps matches TRBD2 (5 bases). Germline CDR1 and CDR2: MNHEY and SMNVEV (reference sequence). The length of the CDR3 is 14 residues. V was trimmed by 5 bases and J by 4 bases, leaving 14 bases between them. The CDR3 region is CASSPNTRGETQYF. The CDR3 DNA is TGTGCCAGCAGTCCGAACACACGGGGAGAGACCCAGTACTTC.

This clonotype was counted a single time. The J gene is TRBJ2-7, the V gene TRBV20-1, with 7 positions matching TRBD1. The CDR3 loop spans 12 amino acids. Germline V gene lookup returns CDR1 DFQATT and CDR2 SNEGSKA (reference sequence). Here the CDR3 reads CRVWTGSYEQYF. CDR3 nucleotide sequence: TGCAGAGTTTGGACAGGCTCCTACGAGCAGTACTTC.

This clonotype occurred many times. This chain connects TRBV7-2 to TRBJ1-1, with 7 bases aligning to TRBD1. Germline V CDR1 and CDR2: SGHTA, FQGNSA. The V and J ends lost 7 bases and 4 bases, in that order; junction bases with no gene match: 3. The CDR3 length is 12 residues. Written as DNA, the CDR3 is TGTGCCAGCATCCCAGGGGGCACTGAAGCTTTCTTT. Its translation is CASIPGGTEAFF.

As for this clonotype: Compared with germline, one end of the junction differs, possibly owing to a read error. The chain couples TRBV4-1 to TRBJ2-2; D not certain. Per germline, CDR1 MGHRA and CDR2 YSYEKL. The CDR3 is 16 amino acids. The CDR3 nucleotides read TGCGCCAACAGCCAAGAGTCAGGCAGTTATACCGGGGAGCTGTTTTTT. This gives the protein CANSQESGSYTGELFF.

The chain couples TRBV12-3 or TRBV12-4 to TRBJ2-1; tentative D call: TRBD2 (6 bases). V lost 3 bases to trimming and J lost 8 bases, with 17 bases between them. The CDR3 is 15 residues long. The CDR3 coding sequence is TGTGCCAGCAGTTTTCCTTCCAGGGAGGTCGATGAGCAGTTCTTC. This gives the protein CASSFPSREVDEQFF.

This chain links TRBV29-1 with TRBJ2-1; no clear D. The CDR3 contains 13 residues. Germline assignment: CDR1 SQVTM and CDR2 ANQGSEA. Trimming cost V 7 bases and J 7 bases, with 17 bases left between them. The CDR3 sequence is CSARTSGGNEQFF. Here the CDR3 DNA reads TGCAGCGCGCGTACCTCAGGTGGAAATGAGCAGTTCTTC.

The chain links TRBV20-1 to TRBJ2-1, with 10 bases matching TRBD1. V was pared by 2 bases and J by 3 bases, with 7 bases of the junction left unmatched. CDR3 length: 16 amino acids. In germline, CDR1 is DFQATT, CDR2 SNEGSKA (reference sequence). CDR3 nucleotide sequence: TGCAGTGCTAGAAGCCCCGGGACAGGGGTCTACAATGAGCAGTTCTTC. Translation: CSARSPGTGVYNEQFF.

In its sample, this clonotype was seen a few times. The V call is TRBV20-1, the J call TRBJ2-3, with D maybe TRBD2 (6 bases). V dropped 1 base and J dropped 5 bases, with 16 bases sitting between them. Germline CDR1 DFQATT, CDR2 SNEGSKA (reference sequence). The CDR3 loop spans 15 amino acids. CDR3 region: CSARGRLEPLDTQYF. The CDR3 DNA reads as TGCAGTGCTAGAGGTCGACTAGAGCCCTTAGATACGCAGTATTTT.

J is TRBJ1-1 and V is TRBV10-3; D gene uncertain. V was clipped by 2 bases and J by 1 base, with 14 bases between them. Germline V lookup: CDR1 ENHRY, CDR2 SYGVKD. The CDR3 is 16 amino acids. In DNA, the CDR3 is TGTGCCATCAGTGAGCTTGAGGGTAACGAGAACACTGAAGCTTTCTTT. Translating gives CAISELEGNENTEAFF.

This clonotype was observed a few times. The chain carries TRBV6-2 or TRBV6-3 and TRBJ1-2; weak D call: TRBD1 (5 bases). Trimming stripped 7 bases from V and 8 bases from J, with 26 bases between. Germline CDR1 MNHEY, CDR2 SVGEGT. The CDR3 spans 16 residues. CDR3 coding DNA: TGTGCCAGCACCCACCAACCAGAGGGACCAGAATGGGGCTACACCTTC. Residues: CASTHQPEGPEWGYTF.

The chain is built from TRBV6-6 and TRBJ2-1, with 8 bases fitting TRBD2. The CDR3 covers 14 residues. In germline, CDR1 is MNHNY, CDR2 SVGAGI (reference sequence). J gave up 9 bases and V 7 bases, and 11 bases lay outside the gene matches. CDR3 DNA sequence: TGTGCCAGCACCCCAAACGGGGGGGGGGTTGAGCAGTTCTTC. Amino acid sequence: CASTPNGGGVEQFF.

This clonotype was counted a few times. This chain joins TRBV7-8 and TRBJ2-5; weak D call: TRBD1 (6 bases). Germline-derived CDR1 and CDR2 are SGHVS and FQNEAQ. V lost 5 bases, J lost 1 base, and 14 bases lay in between. The CDR3 contains 15 residues. CDR3 in DNA: TGTGCCAGCAGCCCAGGGGTGTTATTCCAAGAGACCCAGTACTTC. Translated: CASSPGVLFQETQYF.

This clonotype was observed a few times. J is TRBJ2-7 and V is TRBV7-9; 10 nucleotides align to TRBD2. Germline values: CDR1 SEHNR, CDR2 FQNEAQ (reference sequence). Trimming removed 6 bases from V and 10 bases from J; junction bases left unmatched: 12. The CDR3 is made up of 14 amino acids. Here the CDR3 DNA reads TGTGCCAGCAGTTATAGCGGGGGGCGCTCATCCCAGTACGTC. Translated, it gives CASSYSGGRSSQYV.

The chain is built from TRBV7-9 and TRBJ1-1; the D is unclear. CDR3 length: 14 amino acids. V dropped 6 bases and J dropped 5 bases, with 16 bases sitting between them. Germline CDR1 reads SEHNR; CDR2 reads FQNEAQ (reference sequence). The chain's CDR3 is CASREVGEKTEAFF. The CDR3 nucleotides read TGTGCCAGCAGAGAGGTAGGCGAGAAAACTGAAGCTTTCTTT.

This chain uses TRBV29-1 with TRBJ1-1, with unresolved D. Trimming left V 1 base short and J 7 bases short, with 13 bases between. The CDR3 is made up of 13 amino acids. Germline V gives CDR1 SQVTM, CDR2 ANQGSEA. CDR3 loop: CSVEGTPGGEAFF. The CDR3, as DNA: TGCAGCGTTGAAGGGACCCCCGGAGGTGAAGCTTTCTTT.

The DNA for the CDR3 is TGTGCCAGTGACGTTCCGGAAACCGGGGAGCTGTTTTTT. It specifies CASDVPETGELFF. This rearrangement joins TRBV19 to TRBJ2-2, with no clear D. The CDR3 totals 13 residues. V lost 8 bases, J lost 5 bases, and 12 bases lay in between. CDR1 is LNHDA, CDR2 SQIVND, per germline (reference sequence).

The chain joins TRBV9 to TRBJ2-1, with TRBD2 matching over 8 bases. CDR3 length: 12 residues. Losses at the gene ends were 6 bases for V and 13 bases for J; bases not matched to a gene: 9. CDR1 and CDR2 (germline): SGDLS, YYNGEE. The CDR3 is CASTPRGGTQFF. As DNA, the CDR3 is TGTGCCAGCACACCCCGGGGGGGAACACAGTTCTTC.

The chain links TRBV6-5 to TRBJ2-6, with no clear D. The germline CDR1 and CDR2 sequences are MNHEY and SVGAGI. The V end lost 10 bases, the J end lost 4 bases, and 14 bases lay between the germline ends. The CDR3 is 14 amino acids. CDR3 region: CATLLRWGANVLTF. For the CDR3, the DNA is TGTGCCACCTTACTCCGGTGGGGGGCCAACGTCCTGACTTTC.

This clonotype was picked up many times. Here the CDR3 reads CASSKPGQGYEQYF. The DNA of the CDR3 is TGTGCCAGCAGCAAACCGGGGCAGGGCTACGAGCAGTACTTC. V usage is TRBV7-2 and J usage is TRBJ2-7; tentatively, D is TRBD1 or TRBD2 (5 bases each). V was pared by 5 bases and J by 3 bases, with 14 bases between. This CDR3 region has 14 residues. Looked up from germline, CDR1 is SGHTA and CDR2 is FQGNSA.

This clonotype was observed at least ten times. The chain joins TRBV4-1 to TRBJ1-6, with D unclear. From germline, CDR1 is MGHRA and CDR2 YSYEKL. This CDR3 spans 18 amino acids. Trimming left V 0 bases short and J 6 bases short, with 18 bases between. The CDR3 bases are TGCGCCAGCAGCCAAGAGGAGATTGGTCCGGCCTTTAATTCACCCCTCCACTTT. It specifies CASSQEEIGPAFNSPLHF.

This chain uses TRBV14 with TRBJ2-3, with no clear D. The CDR3 contains 15 residues. Deletions cut 1 base from V and 0 bases from J, with 8 bases between. Germline-derived CDR1 and CDR2 are SGHDN and FVKESK. The CDR3 sequence is CASSQGLSSTDTQYF. CDR3 in DNA: TGTGCCAGCAGCCAAGGACTCTCTAGCACAGATACGCAGTATTTT. Drawing the rest from reference TRBV14 and TRBJ2-3, the complete variable domain is EAGVTQFPSHSVIEKGQTVTLRCDPISGHDNLYWYRRVMGKEIKFLLHFVKESKQDESGMPNNRFLAERTGGTYSTLKVQPAELEDSGVYFCASSQGLSSTDTQYFGPGTRLTVL.

V usage is TRBV7-2 and J usage is TRBJ2-7; D possibly corresponds to TRBD2 (6 bases). CDR1 SGHTA and CDR2 FQGNSA come from the germline V gene. Trimming removed 5 bases from V and 6 bases from J, with 17 bases in between. The CDR3 sequence is 14 residues long. CDR3 in amino acids: CASSREGFGGEQYV. Here the CDR3 DNA reads TGTGCCAGCAGCCGTGAGGGCTTCGGGGGCGAGCAGTACGTC.

This clonotype was seen more than once but under ten times. A read error may account for a junction end that differs from germline. The J gene is TRBJ1-3, the V gene TRBV10-3, with D maybe TRBD1 (5 bases). This CDR3 is 17 amino acids long. Germline loops: CDR1 ENHRY, CDR2 SYGVKD. CDR3 sequence (DNA): TGTGCCATCAGGGAGTGGGGCGCTTCGATCTCTGGAAACACCATATATTTT. This codes for CAIREWGASISGNTIYF.

This clonotype was observed a few times. The CDR3 here is CSARGDLRYEQYF. In DNA, the CDR3 is TGCAGTGCTAGAGGGGACCTTCGCTACGAGCAGTACTTC. V is TRBV20-1 and J is TRBJ2-7, with D possibly being TRBD1 or TRBD2 (5 bases each). V lost 1 base, J lost 3 bases, and 10 bases lay in between. Germline values: CDR1 DFQATT, CDR2 SNEGSKA (reference sequence). The CDR3 sequence is 13 residues long.

This clonotype appeared many times. This sequence joins TRBV4-1 and TRBJ2-1; D call uncertain. The CDR3 consists of 13 residues. The V and J ends lost 6 bases and 0 bases respectively, with 6 bases between them. Germline V gene sequence: CDR1 MGHRA, CDR2 YSYEKL. CDR3 sequence: CASSESSYNEQFF. CDR3 DNA sequence: TGCGCCAGCAGTGAGAGCTCCTACAATGAGCAGTTCTTC.